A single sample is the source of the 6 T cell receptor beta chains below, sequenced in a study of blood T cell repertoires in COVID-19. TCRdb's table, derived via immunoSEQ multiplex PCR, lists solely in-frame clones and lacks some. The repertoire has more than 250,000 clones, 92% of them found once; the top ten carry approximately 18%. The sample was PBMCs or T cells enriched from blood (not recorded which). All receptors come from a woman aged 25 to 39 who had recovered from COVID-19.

This chain's CDR3 is CASSPPRGTGAPGTQYF. The CDR3 DNA reads as TGTGCCAGCAGCCCACCGCGGGGGACAGGGGCACCGGGTACGCAGTATTTT. The rearrangement joins TRBV2 to TRBJ2-3; TRBD1 matches 10 bases. Germline values: CDR1 SNHLY, CDR2 FYNNEI. Trimming at V came to 6 bases and at J to 8 bases, leaving 17 bases not matched to a gene. This CDR3 contains 17 residues.

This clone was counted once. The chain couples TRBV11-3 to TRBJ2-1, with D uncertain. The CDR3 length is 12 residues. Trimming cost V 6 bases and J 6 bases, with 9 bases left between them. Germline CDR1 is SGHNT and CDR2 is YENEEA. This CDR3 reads CASRPGSNEQFF. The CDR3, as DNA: TGTGCCAGCAGACCAGGAAGCAATGAGCAGTTCTTC.

Here the CDR3 reads CASRVTGEAYEQYF. The CDR3 nucleotides read TGTGCCAGTAGAGTGACAGGGGAGGCCTACGAGCAGTACTTC. The chain links TRBV19 to TRBJ2-7, with TRBD1 matching over 8 bases. With V trimmed by 6 bases and J by 2 bases, 6 bases remained unmatched. The CDR3 sequence is 14 residues long. Germline lookup yields CDR1 LNHDA and CDR2 SQIVND (reference sequence).

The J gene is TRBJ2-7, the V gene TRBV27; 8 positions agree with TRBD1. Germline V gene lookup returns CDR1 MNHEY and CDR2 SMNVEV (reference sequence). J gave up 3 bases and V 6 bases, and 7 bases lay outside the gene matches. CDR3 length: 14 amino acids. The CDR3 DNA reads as TGTGCCAGCAGAAAAGGGACAGGTAACTACGAGCAGTACTTC. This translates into CASRKGTGNYEQYF.

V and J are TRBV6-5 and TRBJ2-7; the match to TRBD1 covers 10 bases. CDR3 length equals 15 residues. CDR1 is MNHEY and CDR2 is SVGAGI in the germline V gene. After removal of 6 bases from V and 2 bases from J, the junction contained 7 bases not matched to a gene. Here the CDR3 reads CASRGPGQGTYEQYF. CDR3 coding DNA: TGTGCCAGCAGAGGACCGGGACAGGGGACCTACGAGCAGTACTTC.

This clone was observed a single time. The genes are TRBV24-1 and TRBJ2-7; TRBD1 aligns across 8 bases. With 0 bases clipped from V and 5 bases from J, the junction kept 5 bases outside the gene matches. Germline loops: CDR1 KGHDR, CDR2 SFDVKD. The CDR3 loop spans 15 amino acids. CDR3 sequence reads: CATSDLTTGEDEQYF. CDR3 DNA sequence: TGTGCCACCAGTGATTTGACGACAGGGGAAGACGAGCAGTACTTC.